This entry is about one TCR beta chain. Per the germline V gene, CDR1 is LGHNA and CDR2 is YSLEER. V lost 4 bases and J lost 3, with 4 bases in between. The CDR3 length is 11 residues. This sample stems from a study of blood T cell repertoires in COVID-19. The table came from immunoSEQ multiplex PCR; TCRdb's copy has only in-frame clones and leaves some out. The sample shows around 250,000 clones, about 91% of them seen only once. The gene calls are TRBV4-3 and TRBJ2-7; no firm D call. The source of this sequence is a woman aged 40 to 50 with acute COVID-19. Sample: PBMCs or T cells enriched from blood (not recorded which). The CDR3 DNA sequence: TGCGCCAGCAGCCTTCGCTACGAGCAGTACGTC. Translation gives CASSLRYEQYV.